A selection of T cell receptor beta chains follows, all from one sample in a study of human T cells and chemical hapten exposure. TCRdb fed the RACE reads into MiXCR, producing one record per CDR3 protein. The sample records tens of thousands of distinct CDR3 sequences, roughly 12% being singletons. Here the sequenced sample was whole blood, taken in connection with sensitization to the hapten diphenylcyclopropenone (DPC). These receptors came from a man aged 25 to 40 with alopecia areata. Some clones in this sample may be carry-over from other donors' samples. The CDR3 runs from the conserved cysteine through the conserved F or W. The D gene is left open where the match is weak. The size of a clone is reported for some rows only, either as once, few or many, or as a class for expanded clones.

length	V	size	D	J	CDR3	DNA
11	TRBV20-1	few	NA	TRBJ2-5	CSARVTETQYF	TGCAGTGCTAGAGTGACAGAGACCCAGTACTTC
16	TRBV18	many	NA	TRBJ1-2	CASSPTVPRSSSGYTF	TGTGCCAGCTCACCAACGGTCCCGAGGTCAAGTTCTGGCTACACCTTC
15	TRBV7-9	few	NA	TRBJ1-5	CASSSLGAGNQPQHF	TGTGCCAGCAGCTCCTTAGGGGCAGGCAATCAGCCCCAGCATTTT
17	TRBV7-2	few	TRBD2	TRBJ2-3	CASSLTSGGAWTDTQYF	TGTGCCAGCAGCCTGACTAGCGGGGGGGCCTGGACAGATACGCAGTATTTT
18	TRBV25-1	many	NA	TRBJ2-3	CAIGIQFGVDADADTQYF	TGTGCCATTGGAATACAGTTCGGGGTAGATGCAGACGCAGATACGCAGTATTTT
13	TRBV7-3	many	NA	TRBJ1-6	CASSQDYNSPLHF	TGTGCCAGCAGCCAGGATTATAATTCACCCCTCCACTTT
15	TRBV9	few	NA	TRBJ2-2	CASSYTSANTGELFF	TGTGCCAGCAGCTATACTTCCGCGAACACCGGGGAGCTGTTTTTT
12	TRBV29-1	medium-sized	NA	TRBJ1-2	CSVVGGFYGYTF	TGCAGCGTTGTAGGAGGTTTCTATGGCTACACCTTC
14	TRBV18	many	TRBD1	TRBJ1-2	CASSQDRAGRGYTF	TGTGCCAGCTCACAGGACAGGGCTGGTCGAGGCTACACCTTC
13	TRBV24-1	few	TRBD1	TRBJ1-2	CATSDLNRGGYTF	TGTGCCACCAGTGATTTGAACAGGGGCGGCTACACCTTC
17	TRBV4-2	many	NA	TRBJ2-3	CASSQEPPGHPTDTQYF	TGTGCCAGCAGCCAGGAGCCACCGGGACATCCCACAGATACGCAGTATTTT
14	TRBV4-1	NA	NA	TRBJ2-7	CASSQGQIPYEQYF	TGCGCCAGCAGCCAAGGTCAGATACCCTACGAGCAGTACTTC